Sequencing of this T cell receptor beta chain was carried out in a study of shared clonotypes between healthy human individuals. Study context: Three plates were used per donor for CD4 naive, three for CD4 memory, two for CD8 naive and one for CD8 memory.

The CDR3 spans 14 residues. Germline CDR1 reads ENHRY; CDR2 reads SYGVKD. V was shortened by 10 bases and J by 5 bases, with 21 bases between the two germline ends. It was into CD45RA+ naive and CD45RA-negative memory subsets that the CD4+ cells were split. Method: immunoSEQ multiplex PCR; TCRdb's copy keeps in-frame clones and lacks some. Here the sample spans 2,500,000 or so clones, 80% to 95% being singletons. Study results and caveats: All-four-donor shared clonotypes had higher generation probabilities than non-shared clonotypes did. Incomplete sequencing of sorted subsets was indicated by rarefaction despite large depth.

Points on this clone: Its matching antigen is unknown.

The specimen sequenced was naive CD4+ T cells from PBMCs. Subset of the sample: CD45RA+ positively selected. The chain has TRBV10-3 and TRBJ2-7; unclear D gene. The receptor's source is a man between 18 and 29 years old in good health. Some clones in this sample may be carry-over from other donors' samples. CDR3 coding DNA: TGTGCCAGCAAGGATGGTACCAAGGCCGACGAGCAGTACTTC. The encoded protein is CASKDGTKADEQYF.